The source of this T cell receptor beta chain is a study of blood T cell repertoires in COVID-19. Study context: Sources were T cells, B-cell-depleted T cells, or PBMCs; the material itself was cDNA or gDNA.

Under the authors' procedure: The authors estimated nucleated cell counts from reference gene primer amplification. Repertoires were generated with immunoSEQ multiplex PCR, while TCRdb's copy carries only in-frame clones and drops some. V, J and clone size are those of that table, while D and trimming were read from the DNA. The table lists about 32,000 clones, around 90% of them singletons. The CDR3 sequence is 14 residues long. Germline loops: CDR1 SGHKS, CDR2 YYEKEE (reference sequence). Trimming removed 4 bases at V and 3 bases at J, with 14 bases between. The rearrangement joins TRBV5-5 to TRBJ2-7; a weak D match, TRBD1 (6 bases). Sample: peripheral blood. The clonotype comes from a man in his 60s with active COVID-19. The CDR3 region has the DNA TGTGCCAGCAGCCGAGCCGGGACAAACTACGAGCAGTACTTC. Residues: CASSRAGTNYEQYF.